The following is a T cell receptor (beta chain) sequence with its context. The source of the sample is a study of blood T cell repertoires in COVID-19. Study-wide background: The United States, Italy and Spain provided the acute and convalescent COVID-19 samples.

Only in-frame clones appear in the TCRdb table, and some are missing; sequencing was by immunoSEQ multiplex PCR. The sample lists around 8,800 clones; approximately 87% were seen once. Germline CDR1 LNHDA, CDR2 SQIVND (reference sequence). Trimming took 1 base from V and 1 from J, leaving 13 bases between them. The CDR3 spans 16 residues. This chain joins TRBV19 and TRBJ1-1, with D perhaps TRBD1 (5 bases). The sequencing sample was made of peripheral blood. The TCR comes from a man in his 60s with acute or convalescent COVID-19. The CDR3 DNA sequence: TGTGCCAGTAGTATAGTTTTTGGCGGGGCGAACACTGAAGCTTTCTTT. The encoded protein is CASSIVFGGANTEAFF.